This TCR beta chain was identified in a study of T cell repertoires in cytomegalovirus infection. Study context: Peptides in the study included HLA-C-restricted and HLA-B-restricted CMV epitopes. Shared public TCR beta signatures pointed to both CMV infection and a matching HLA type.

This clonotype has at least ten counts. Its antigen is unidentified. General study points: Cumulative frequency (of public TCR beta family members) identified carriers of CMV plus the relevant HLA. What dominated the ex vivo response were HLA-C-restricted CMV-specific TCR beta clonotypes.

Germline V gene lookup returns CDR1 SGHTA and CDR2 FQGNSA. The V end lost 1 base, the J end lost 8 bases, and 11 bases lay between the germline ends. The CDR3 runs 13 residues. TCRdb independently ran MiXCR on the reads; one entry per CDR3 protein. The sample lists roughly 730,000 distinct CDR3 sequences; about 30% were seen once. The receptor comes from a human donor in good health (CMV status not recorded). Some clones in this sample may be carry-over from other donors' samples. The V and J genes are TRBV7-2 and TRBJ1-2; D remains unclear. The sample in question was cultured PBMCs, obtained from culture after CMV antigen stimulation. In nucleotides, the CDR3 is TGTGCCAGCAGCTTAGACACGGAGCGCGGCTACACCTTC. Amino acids: CASSLDTERGYTF. Supplemented by reference TRBV7-2 and TRBJ1-2, the full variable domain reads GAGVSQSPSNKVTEKGKDVELRCDPISGHTALYWYRQSLGQGLEFLIYFQGNSAPDKSGLPSDRFSAERTGGSVSTLTIQRTQQEDSAVYLCASSLDTERGYTFGSGTRLTVV.